This entry lists 14 T cell receptor beta chains sequenced from one sample in a study of T cell responses to AZD1222 COVID-19 vaccine. Here immunoSEQ multiplex PCR was the method, and the copy in TCRdb shows in-frame clones only, minus some. The sample includes 150,000 to 200,000 clones, 75% to 95% seen only once; the top ten take approximately 3%. Material: peripheral blood, obtained on day 0 of AZD1222 vaccination. Receptor source: an adult in good health.

CDR3 protein: CASSINAGELFF. As DNA, the CDR3 is TGTGCCAGCAGCATCAATGCCGGGGAGCTGTTTTTT. J is TRBJ2-2 and V is TRBV3-1 (or the pseudogene TRBV3-2); D is unclear. The CDR3 totals 12 residues. V shed 5 bases and J shed 6 bases, with 7 bases lying between them. Germline-derived CDR1 and CDR2 are LGHDT and YNNKEL (reference sequence).

The CDR3 is CASSLRGSGDYEQYF. The CDR3 nucleotides read TGTGCCAGCAGCCTTAGAGGTAGCGGGGACTACGAGCAGTACTTC. The chain uses TRBV3-1 (or the pseudogene TRBV3-2) and TRBJ2-7; 8 bases line up with TRBD2. The CDR3 contains 15 residues. Germline-derived CDR1 and CDR2 are LGHDT and YNNKEL (reference sequence). Trimming removed 4 bases from V and 3 bases from J; junction bases left unmatched: 8.

This clone was found once. The chain links TRBV6-6 to TRBJ2-5; D not certain. Looked up from germline, CDR1 is MNHNY and CDR2 is SVGAGI (reference sequence). CDR3 length equals 12 residues. With 5 bases removed from V and 5 bases from J, the gap between germline ends came to 9 bases. CDR3 residues: CASSSSTETQYF. DNA for the CDR3: TGTGCCAGCAGTAGCTCCACGGAGACCCAGTACTTC.

The rearrangement joins TRBV5-6 to TRBJ2-7, with D possibly being TRBD1 (8 bases). Looked up from germline, CDR1 is SGHDT and CDR2 is YYEEEE. This CDR3 region has 16 residues. The ends were cut back, 3 bases at V and 4 bases at J, with 20 bases in the middle. The CDR3 nucleotides read TGTGCCAGCAGCTCACCACCTGGACAGGGACTATACGAGCAGTACTTC. It specifies CASSSPPGQGLYEQYF.

This clone has only a few counts. The chain combines TRBV19 with TRBJ1-1, with D possibly TRBD1 on 5 matching bases. In germline, CDR1 is LNHDA, CDR2 SQIVND (reference sequence). This CDR3 spans 12 amino acids. Trimming removed 10 bases from V and 4 bases from J, with 13 bases in between. CDR3 sequence: CATAIGGTEAFF. The CDR3 region has the DNA TGTGCCACCGCCATTGGGGGCACTGAAGCTTTCTTT.

V is TRBV6-5 and J is TRBJ2-7; D is possibly TRBD1 (6 bases). The CDR3 loop spans 15 amino acids. Germline values: CDR1 MNHEY, CDR2 SVGAGI. V lost 6 bases and J lost 2, with 17 bases in between. The CDR3 nucleotides are TGTGCCAGCAGCTTCTCAGGGGTCTTGGCCTACGAGCAGTACTTC. This codes for CASSFSGVLAYEQYF.

V and J are TRBV6-1 and TRBJ2-7; D is undetermined. The V end lost 3 bases, the J end lost 12 bases, and 12 bases lay between the germline ends. CDR3 length: 11 amino acids. Germline V gene lookup returns CDR1 MNHNS and CDR2 SASEGT. This CDR3 reads CASSEVGLGYF. Written as DNA, the CDR3 is TGTGCCAGCAGTGAGGTTGGCTTGGGGTACTTC.

The chain employs TRBV4-1 and TRBJ2-1; 7 positions agree with TRBD1. V was pared by 1 base and J by 7 bases, with 10 bases of the junction left unmatched. The CDR3 is 16 residues long. CDR1 is MGHRA and CDR2 is YSYEKL in the germline V gene. The CDR3 nucleotides are TGCGCCAGCAGCCAAGCATTGAGGGGGCCGGGAAATGAGCAGTTCTTC. As protein: CASSQALRGPGNEQFF.

The gene calls are TRBV2 and TRBJ2-6; a possible D gene is TRBD1 (5 bases). V lost 6 bases and J 4 bases, leaving 7 bases between the germline ends. CDR1 is SNHLY and CDR2 is FYNNEI in the germline V gene. This CDR3 spans 13 amino acids. The CDR3 coding sequence is TGTGCCAGCAGGACAGCCGGGGCCAACGTCCTGACTTTC. Its translation is CASRTAGANVLTF.

The chain recombines TRBV27 with TRBJ2-2; perhaps TRBD1 as D (6 bases). The CDR3 contains 15 residues. V was pared by 5 bases and J by 1 base, with 11 bases between. CDR1 and CDR2 (germline): MNHEY, SMNVEV (reference sequence). The CDR3 loop reads CASSLTGLNTGELFF. The CDR3 nucleotides read TGTGCCAGCAGTCTAACAGGGTTGAACACCGGGGAGCTGTTTTTT.

V and J are TRBV4-3 and TRBJ2-7; 9 bases are shared with TRBD2. Germline CDR1 LGHNA, CDR2 YSLEER. The CDR3 has 15 amino acids. V was pared by 0 bases and J by 4 bases, with 4 bases of the junction left unmatched. CDR3 sequence reads: CASSQDLAGPYEQYF. DNA of the CDR3: TGCGCCAGCAGCCAAGATCTAGCGGGGCCTTACGAGCAGTACTTC.

The rearrangement links TRBV19 to TRBJ2-5; the match to TRBD1 covers 8 bases. The V gene end was trimmed by 3 bases and the J gene end by 5 bases; junction bases not matched to a gene: 8. This CDR3 has 15 residues. Germline V gives CDR1 LNHDA, CDR2 SQIVND (reference sequence). The CDR3 DNA is TGTGCCAGTAGTATTCCGGACAGGGTGGTGGAGACCCAGTACTTC. Translated: CASSIPDRVVETQYF. Supplemented by reference TRBV19 and TRBJ2-5, the full variable domain reads DGGITQSPKYLFRKEGQNVTLSCEQNLNHDAMYWYRQDPGQGLRLIYYSQIVNDFQKGDIAEGYSVSREKKESFPLTVTSAQKNPTAFYLCASSIPDRVVETQYFGPGTRLLVL.

The genes are TRBV5-1 and TRBJ2-3, with no clear D. The germline CDR1 and CDR2 sequences are SGHRS and YFSETQ. V was pared by 1 base and J by 4 bases, with 10 bases between. The CDR3 runs to 14 residues. The CDR3: CASSLRSQSDTQYF. CDR3 bases: TGCGCCAGCAGCTTGAGGTCTCAGTCAGATACGCAGTATTTT. Filled out from reference TRBV5-1 and TRBJ2-3, the complete variable domain reads KAGVTQTPRYLIKTRGQQVTLSCSPISGHRSVSWYQQTPGQGLQFLFEYFSETQRNKGNFPGRFSGRQFSNSRSEMNVSTLELGDSALYLCASSLRSQSDTQYFGPGTRLTVL.

The rearrangement joins TRBV9 to TRBJ2-5, with TRBD1 as a possible D gene (6 bases). The CDR3 has 14 amino acids. V was shortened by 4 bases and J by 4 bases, with 14 bases between the two germline ends. Germline CDR1 and CDR2: SGDLS and YYNGEE. CDR3 loop: CASSPRGQPETQYF. CDR3 DNA: TGTGCCAGCAGCCCCAGAGGACAGCCAGAGACCCAGTACTTC.